The rows below give T cell receptor beta chains drawn from one sample of a study of regulatory T cells in long-lasting Graves disease. MiXCR, run by TCRdb on the multiplex PCR reads, gives a single entry per CDR3 protein. The data show 400,000 to 500,000 distinct CDR3 sequences, about 16% seen once. These data were likewise used in another study, on T cells in Graves' hyperthyroidism and ophthalmopathy.

The sample was peripheral blood mononuclear cells (PBMCs), taken at new diagnosis, from a patient treated with antithyroid drugs. These TCRs come from a woman younger than 45 with Graves disease. CDR3s include the opening cysteine and the closing phenylalanine or tryptophan. D genes are given only for firm matches. Only part of the rows carry a size: once, few, many, or a class if the clone is expanded.

d_call j_call v_call clone_size cdr3_aa cdr3_nt
- TRBJ2-6 TRBV24-1 - CATSDSSGTGANVLTF TGTGCCACCAGTGATTCCAGTGGTACTGGGGCCAACGTCCTGACTTTC
- TRBJ1-2 TRBV11-2 many CASSLDRYGYTF TGTGCCAGCAGCTTAGATCGGTATGGCTACACCTTC
- TRBJ2-7 TRBV12-5 few CASGWEVNYEQYF TGTGCTAGTGGTTGGGAGGTGAACTACGAGCAGTACTTC
- TRBJ1-5 TRBV15 - CATSRGLGGAGNQPQHF TGTGCCACCAGCAGAGGTCTTGGTGGGGCTGGCAATCAGCCCCAGCATTTT
- TRBJ1-2 TRBV30 many CASRGDTYNYGYTF TGTGCCTCAAGGGGGGACACTTATAACTATGGCTACACCTTC
TRBD1 TRBJ2-7 TRBV5-1 many CASSFGTGGGEQYF TGCGCCAGCAGCTTCGGGACAGGGGGGGGCGAGCAGTACTTC
TRBD2 TRBJ2-2 TRBV10-2 - CASSESGTSGGNTGELFF TGCGCCAGCAGTGAGTCTGGGACTAGCGGGGGGAACACCGGGGAGCTGTTTTTT
TRBD1 TRBJ1-4 TRBV29-1 few CSVGVTGATNEKLFF TGCAGCGTTGGGGTTACAGGGGCGACTAATGAAAAACTGTTTTTT
- TRBJ2-7 TRBV10-3 - CAISVYQTSYEQYF TGTGCCATCAGTGTTTATCAAACATCCTACGAGCAGTACTTC
TRBD1 TRBJ2-7 TRBV7-9 few CASSLVWGTGGAYEQYF TGTGCCAGCAGCTTAGTATGGGGGACAGGAGGGGCCTACGAGCAGTACTTC
TRBD1 TRBJ2-3 TRBV3-1 many CASSQDRGGTADTQYF TGTGCCAGCAGCCAAGATCGCGGTGGGACAGCAGATACGCAGTATTTT
- TRBJ1-2 TRBV4-3 - CASSLVGVNYGCTF TGCGCCAGCAGCCTCGTGGGGGTTAACTATGGCTGCACCTTC
- TRBJ1-3 TRBV5-1 - CASSLEGRFSGNTIYF TGCGCCAGCAGTCTGGAAGGCAGGTTCTCTGGAAACACCATATATTTT
- TRBJ1-6 TRBV28 many CASSPVQGHLKLYNSPLHF TGTGCCAGCAGTCCCGTACAGGGTCATCTCAAATTATATAATTCACCCCTCCACTTT
TRBD1 TRBJ1-6 TRBV5-1 - CASSRGQWGSPLHF TGCGCCAGCAGCCGGGGACAGTGGGGGTCACCCCTCCACTTT
TRBD2 TRBJ2-1 TRBV7-2 many CASSITGLAGRDNEQFF TGTGCCAGCAGCATAACGGGACTAGCGGGGAGGGACAATGAGCAGTTCTTC
TRBD1 TRBJ2-5 TRBV3-1 many CASSQLAGTAFQETQYF TGTGCCAGCAGCCAACTTGCCGGGACAGCATTCCAAGAGACCCAGTACTTC
- TRBJ1-1 TRBV9 - CASSEGGQDEAFF TGTGCCAGCAGTGAGGGCGGGCAAGATGAAGCTTTCTTT
- TRBJ1-1 TRBV29-1 many CSVARANTEAFF TGCAGCGTTGCCAGGGCAAACACTGAAGCTTTCTTT
- TRBJ2-2 TRBV19 - CASSIGPGIVGSTGELFF TGTGCCAGTAGTATAGGCCCCGGTATTGTGGGGAGCACCGGGGAGCTGTTTTTT
- TRBJ1-4 TRBV5-6 few CASSLTVDNEKLFF TGTGCCAGCAGCTTGACAGTAGATAATGAAAAACTGTTTTTT
- TRBJ2-3 TRBV18 many CASSPRRGSTDTQYF TGTGCCAGCTCACCACGGCGAGGGAGCACAGATACGCAGTATTTT
TRBD1 TRBJ2-2 TRBV6-5 once CASSWDRSKDPGTGELFF TGTGCCAGCAGTTGGGACAGGTCTAAGGATCCGGGGACCGGGGAGCTGTTTTTT
TRBD1 TRBJ2-7 TRBV6-1 - CASSEEGPARGLYEQYF TGTGCCAGCAGTGAAGAGGGGCCAGCCAGGGGGCTCTACGAGCAGTACTTC
TRBD2 TRBJ2-3 TRBV6-1 - CASRPWTSGSTDTQYF TGTGCCAGCAGACCCTGGACTAGCGGCAGCACAGATACGCAGTATTTT
- TRBJ2-6 TRBV2 few CASSGVSSSGANVLTF TGTGCCAGCAGTGGGGTGTCAAGCTCTGGGGCCAACGTCCTGACTTTC
TRBD2 TRBJ2-3 TRBV20-1 few CSASPGLAGEGDTQYF TGCAGTGCTAGCCCGGGACTAGCGGGAGAGGGAGATACGCAGTATTTT
- TRBJ2-2 TRBV6-5 few CASGNSGELFF TGTGCCAGCGGTAACTCCGGGGAGCTGTTTTTT
- TRBJ1-2 TRBV7-2 few CASSTGTVYGYTF TGTGCCAGCAGCACCGGGACGGTGTATGGCTACACCTTC
- TRBJ2-1 TRBV20-1 - CSAEAGAANNEQFF TGCAGTGCTGAAGCAGGGGCAGCAAATAATGAGCAGTTCTTC
TRBD1 TRBJ2-7 TRBV7-9 many CASSSGQGSYEQYF TGCGCCAGCAGCTCCGGACAGGGCTCCTACGAGCAGTACTTC
- TRBJ2-2 TRBV2 many CASSENRVGTGELFF TGTGCCAGCAGTGAAAACAGGGTCGGGACCGGGGAGCTGTTTTTT
- TRBJ1-1 TRBV2 many CASSVLQGTLNTEAFF TGTGCCAGCAGTGTATTGCAGGGAACCTTGAACACTGAAGCTTTCTTT
- TRBJ1-5 TRBV24-1 few CATSVGRGANQPQHF TGTGCCACCAGTGTCGGCCGGGGAGCTAATCAGCCCCAGCATTTT
- TRBJ1-1 TRBV7-2 many CARTGAWNTEAFF TGTGCCAGGACCGGGGCATGGAACACTGAAGCTTTCTTT
- TRBJ2-2 TRBV7-8 - CASSLNRVLLTGELFF TGTGCCAGCAGCTTGAACAGGGTCCTTTTGACCGGGGAGCTGTTTTTT
- TRBJ2-3 TRBV18 many CASSRQGLLTDTQYF TGTGCCAGCTCACGCCAGGGGCTACTCACAGATACGCAGTATTTT
TRBD1 TRBJ2-5 TRBV6-9 many CASSYLGGQGETQYF TGTGCCAGCAGTTACTTGGGGGGACAGGGAGAGACCCAGTACTTC
- TRBJ2-5 TRBV29-1 many CSVREETQYF TGCAGCGTAAGAGAAGAGACCCAGTACTTC
- TRBJ2-3 TRBV6-2/TRBV6-3 many CASSPTRGVFVRADTQYF TGTGCCAGCAGTCCAACCCGGGGAGTGTTCGTAAGGGCAGATACGCAGTATTTT
- TRBJ1-4 TRBV18 many CASSPEDNEKLFF TGTGCCAGCTCACCCGAGGACAATGAAAAACTGTTTTTT
- TRBJ2-3 TRBV20-1 many CSAGDQEAGPTDTQYF TGCAGTGCTGGCGATCAAGAGGCGGGACCCACAGATACGCAGTATTTT
- TRBJ1-5 TRBV29-1 - CSVATTLFQPQHF TGCAGCGTTGCTACGACCCTCTTTCAGCCCCAGCATTTT
- TRBJ2-1 TRBV11-3 many CASSLGSGTAYNEQFF TGTGCCAGCAGCTTAGGGTCCGGAACGGCCTACAATGAGCAGTTCTTC